The source of this TCR beta chain is a study of blood T cell repertoires in COVID-19. Study-wide context: Acute and convalescent COVID-19 specimens originated in the United States, Italy and Spain.

Across about 22 US areas, participants ranged in age from about 18 to 90 years. Sequencing used immunoSEQ multiplex PCR; TCRdb keeps in-frame clones, though not all of them. The sample consists of hundreds of thousands of clones, around 84% of them appearing once. In germline, CDR1 is SGDLS, CDR2 YYNGEE. This CDR3 contains 16 residues. Losses at the gene ends were 4 bases for V and 8 bases for J; bases not matched to a gene: 12. V is TRBV9 and J is TRBJ1-4; the match to TRBD1 covers 9 bases. Sequenced sample: PBMCs or T cells enriched from blood (not recorded which). This clonotype originated in a woman aged 50 to 60 who had recovered from COVID-19. CDR3 loop: CASSSSGGQGGEKLFF. The CDR3 DNA sequence: TGTGCCAGCAGCTCGTCCGGGGGACAGGGAGGGGAAAAACTGTTTTTT.